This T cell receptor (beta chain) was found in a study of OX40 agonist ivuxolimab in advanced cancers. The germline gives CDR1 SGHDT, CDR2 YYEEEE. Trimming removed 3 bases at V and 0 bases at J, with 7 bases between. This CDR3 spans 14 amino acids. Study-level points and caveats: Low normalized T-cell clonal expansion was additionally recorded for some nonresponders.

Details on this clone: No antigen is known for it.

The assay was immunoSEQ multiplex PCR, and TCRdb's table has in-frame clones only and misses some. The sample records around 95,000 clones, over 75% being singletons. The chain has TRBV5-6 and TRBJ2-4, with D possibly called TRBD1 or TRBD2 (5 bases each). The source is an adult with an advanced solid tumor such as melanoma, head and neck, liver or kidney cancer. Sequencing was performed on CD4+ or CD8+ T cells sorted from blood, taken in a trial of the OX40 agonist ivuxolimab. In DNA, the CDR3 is TGTGCCAGCAGCTCGGGGCTAGCCAAAAACATTCAGTACTTC. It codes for CASSSGLAKNIQYF.